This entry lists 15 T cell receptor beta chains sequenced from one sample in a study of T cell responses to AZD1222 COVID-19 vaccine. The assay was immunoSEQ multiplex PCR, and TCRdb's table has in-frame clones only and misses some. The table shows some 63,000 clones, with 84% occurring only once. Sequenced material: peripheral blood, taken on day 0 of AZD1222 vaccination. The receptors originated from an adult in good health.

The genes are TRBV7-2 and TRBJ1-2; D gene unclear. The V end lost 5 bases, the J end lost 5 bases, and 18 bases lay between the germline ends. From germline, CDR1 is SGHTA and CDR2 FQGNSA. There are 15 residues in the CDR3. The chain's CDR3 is CASSQSTGRQYGYTF. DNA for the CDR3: TGTGCCAGCAGCCAGTCGACGGGGAGGCAGTATGGCTACACCTTC.

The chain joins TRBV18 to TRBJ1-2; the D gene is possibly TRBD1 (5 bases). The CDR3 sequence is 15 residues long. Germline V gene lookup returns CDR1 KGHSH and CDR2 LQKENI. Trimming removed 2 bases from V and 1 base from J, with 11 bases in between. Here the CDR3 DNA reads TGTGCCAGCTCACCAGAAGCGACAGTTAACTATGGCTACACCTTC. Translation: CASSPEATVNYGYTF.

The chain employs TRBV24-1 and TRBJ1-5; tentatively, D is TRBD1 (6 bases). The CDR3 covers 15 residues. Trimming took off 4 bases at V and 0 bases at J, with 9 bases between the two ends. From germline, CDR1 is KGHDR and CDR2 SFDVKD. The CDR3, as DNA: TGTGCCACCAGTGACCGACAGGATAGCAATCAGCCCCAGCATTTT. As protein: CATSDRQDSNQPQHF.

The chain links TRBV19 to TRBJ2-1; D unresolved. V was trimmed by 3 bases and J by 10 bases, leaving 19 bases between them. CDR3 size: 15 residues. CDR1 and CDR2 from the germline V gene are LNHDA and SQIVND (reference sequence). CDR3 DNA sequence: TGTGCCAGTAGTATCTCCGCGACCCCCAGTCAGGAGCAGTTCTTC. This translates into CASSISATPSQEQFF.

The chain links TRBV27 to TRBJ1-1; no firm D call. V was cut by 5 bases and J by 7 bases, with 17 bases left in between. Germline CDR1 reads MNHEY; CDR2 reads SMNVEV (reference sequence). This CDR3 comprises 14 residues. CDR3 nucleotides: TGTGCCAGCAGTACCGGACCAGGAAACCTTGAAGCTTTCTTT. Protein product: CASSTGPGNLEAFF.

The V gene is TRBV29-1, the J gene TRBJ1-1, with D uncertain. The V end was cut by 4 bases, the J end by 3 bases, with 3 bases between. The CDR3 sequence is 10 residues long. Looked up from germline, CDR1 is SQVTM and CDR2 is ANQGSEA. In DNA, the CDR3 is TGCAGCGTTGTTGACACTGAAGCTTTCTTT. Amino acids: CSVVDTEAFF.

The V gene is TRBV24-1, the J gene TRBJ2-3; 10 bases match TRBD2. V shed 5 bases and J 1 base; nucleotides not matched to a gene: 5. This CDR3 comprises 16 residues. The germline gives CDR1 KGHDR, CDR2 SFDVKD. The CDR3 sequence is CATSVEREGGTDTQYF. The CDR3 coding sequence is TGTGCCACCAGTGTAGAGCGGGAGGGCGGCACAGATACGCAGTATTTT.

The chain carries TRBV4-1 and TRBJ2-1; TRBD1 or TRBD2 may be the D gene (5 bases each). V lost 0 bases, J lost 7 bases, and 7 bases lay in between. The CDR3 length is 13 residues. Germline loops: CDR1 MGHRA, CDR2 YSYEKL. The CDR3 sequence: CASSQEWGNEQFF. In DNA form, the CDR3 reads TGCGCCAGCAGCCAAGAATGGGGGAATGAGCAGTTCTTC.

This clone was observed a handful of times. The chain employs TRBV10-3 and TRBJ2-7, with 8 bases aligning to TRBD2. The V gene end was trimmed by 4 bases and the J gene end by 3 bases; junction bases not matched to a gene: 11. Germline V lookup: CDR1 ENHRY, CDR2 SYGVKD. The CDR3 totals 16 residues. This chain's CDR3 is CAISVSWREVDYEQYV. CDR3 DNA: TGTGCCATCAGTGTCTCTTGGCGGGAGGTTGACTACGAGCAGTACGTC.

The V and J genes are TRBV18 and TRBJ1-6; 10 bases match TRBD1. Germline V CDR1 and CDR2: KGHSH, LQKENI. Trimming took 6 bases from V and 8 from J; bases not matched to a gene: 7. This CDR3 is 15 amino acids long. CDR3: CASSPGQGMDSPLHF. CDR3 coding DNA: TGTGCCAGCTCTCCGGGACAGGGGATGGATTCACCCCTCCACTTT.

The CDR3 nucleotides are TGCGCCAGCAGCCTGGACCCTGGGACAGATACCGGGGAGCTGTTTTTT. Protein: CASSLDPGTDTGELFF. The chain employs TRBV5-1 and TRBJ2-2; the match to TRBD1 covers 7 bases. The germline gives CDR1 SGHRS, CDR2 YFSETQ. J lost 5 bases, V lost 4 bases, and 11 bases had no gene match. CDR3 length: 16 residues. The entire variable domain, with the rest obtained from reference TRBV5-1 and TRBJ2-2, is as follows: KAGVTQTPRYLIKTRGQQVTLSCSPISGHRSVSWYQQTPGQGLQFLFEYFSETQRNKGNFPGRFSGRQFSNSRSEMNVSTLELGDSALYLCASSLDPGTDTGELFFGEGSRLTVL.

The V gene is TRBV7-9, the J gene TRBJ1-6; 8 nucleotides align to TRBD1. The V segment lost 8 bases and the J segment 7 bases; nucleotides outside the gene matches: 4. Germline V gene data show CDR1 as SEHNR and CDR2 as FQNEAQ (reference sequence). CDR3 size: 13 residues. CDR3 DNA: TGTGCCAGCTCCGGACAGGGAAATTCACCCCTCCACTTT. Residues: CASSGQGNSPLHF.

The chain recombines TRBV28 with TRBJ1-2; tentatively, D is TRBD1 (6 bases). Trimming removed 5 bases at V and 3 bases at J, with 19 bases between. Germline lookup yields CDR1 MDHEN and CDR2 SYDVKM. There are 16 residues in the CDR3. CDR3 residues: CASSPGHAGKDYGYTF. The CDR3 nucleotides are TGTGCCAGCAGTCCGGGACATGCCGGTAAGGACTATGGCTACACCTTC.

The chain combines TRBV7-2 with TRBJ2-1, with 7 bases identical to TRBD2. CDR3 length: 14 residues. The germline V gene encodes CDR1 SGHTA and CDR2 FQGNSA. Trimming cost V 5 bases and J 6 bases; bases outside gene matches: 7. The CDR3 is CASSPRGSPNEQFF. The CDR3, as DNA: TGTGCCAGCAGCCCTCGCGGGAGTCCCAATGAGCAGTTCTTC.

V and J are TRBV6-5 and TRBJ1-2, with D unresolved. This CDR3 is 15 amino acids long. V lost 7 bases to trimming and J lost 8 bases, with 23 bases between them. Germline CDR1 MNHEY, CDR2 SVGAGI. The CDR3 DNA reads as TGTGCCAGCACCCCAAACTCCGACCGAACATACGGCTACACCTTC. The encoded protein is CASTPNSDRTYGYTF.